The entry that follows covers one T cell receptor (beta chain) sequence. This CDR3 has 10 amino acids. Trimming removed 8 bases from V and 8 bases from J, with 6 bases in between. This entry belongs to a study of control samples from healthy donors and cancer patients. Sequencing was performed with immunoSEQ multiplex PCR; in TCRdb, only in-frame clones are kept and a portion is missing. The sample lists about 38,000 clones; over 70% were seen once. Material: PBMCs. This chain uses TRBV12-3 or TRBV12-4 with TRBJ1-4; D ambiguous. This sequence was found in a woman aged 55-69 years with lung cancer. CDR3 in amino acids: CASGSEKLFF. The CDR3 region has the DNA TGTGCCAGCGGGTCGGAAAAACTGTTTTTT.